A selection of T cell receptor beta chains follows, all from one sample in a study of identical twins. Each CDR3 protein gets one entry after TCRdb re-called the 5' RACE reads with MiXCR. This table has fewer than 350,000 distinct CDR3 sequences, more than 6.5% appearing once. This same sample was also part of a study on yellow fever vaccine responses in identical twins.

The material sequenced was memory (CD45RO+) T cells sorted from blood. These receptors all come from a woman in her late teens or twenties in good health. Each CDR3 is given with its conserved first and last residue. The D gene is left open where the match is weak. Clone size is given for some rows only: seen once, a few or many times, or a class if the clone is expanded.

D	size	V	J	DNA	CDR3
TRBD2	.	TRBV18	TRBJ2-1	TGTGCCAGCTCCGAAACTAGCGGGAATCTACACAATGAGCAGTTCTTC	CASSETSGNLHNEQFF
TRBD1	few	TRBV12-3/TRBV12-4	TRBJ2-5	TGTGCCAGCAGTCCCAACAGGGGTAATCAAGAGACCCAGTACTTC	CASSPNRGNQETQYF
.	many	TRBV20-1	TRBJ2-5	TGCAGTGCTAGAGATGCCGGGGGCCCCCTACAAGAGACCCAGTACTTC	CSARDAGGPLQETQYF
TRBD1	few	TRBV5-1	TRBJ1-1	TGCGCCAGCAGCTTGTCTGGGACAGGGAACACTGAAGCTTTCTTT	CASSLSGTGNTEAFF
.	.	TRBV6-4	TRBJ2-1	TGTGCCAGCAGCGTAGACGGTCGAACCTACAATGAGCAGTTCTTC	CASSVDGRTYNEQFF
.	few	TRBV10-1	TRBJ1-1	TGCGCCAGCAGTGTTCGCAGGGCGGACACTGAAGCTTTCTTT	CASSVRRADTEAFF
.	.	TRBV5-5	TRBJ1-4	TGTGCCAGCACCGGACCTAATGAAAAACTGTTTTTT	CASTGPNEKLFF
TRBD2	few	TRBV20-1	TRBJ2-2	TGCAGTGCTAGAGTGACTAGCGGGAGAGCCGGGGAGCTGTTTTTT	CSARVTSGRAGELFF
TRBD1	few	TRBV6-5	TRBJ1-1	TGTGCCAGCAGTTACGACAGGGGTCGCACTGAAGCTTTCTTT	CASSYDRGRTEAFF
TRBD2	many	TRBV3-1	TRBJ2-3	TGTGCCAGCAGCCGGACTAGCGGGGGTTTAGATACGCAGTATTTT	CASSRTSGGLDTQYF
.	.	TRBV5-4	TRBJ2-2	TGTGCCAGCAGCCCGATCGGGACTGTTAACACCGGGGAGCTGTTTTTT	CASSPIGTVNTGELFF
.	many	TRBV12-3/TRBV12-4	TRBJ2-2	TGTGCCAGCGAAAACCGGGACTCCCGATCCGGGGAGCTGTTTTTT	CASENRDSRSGELFF
.	many	TRBV20-1	TRBJ2-3	TGCAGTGCTAGAGATTTTTCGTTGGGCACAGATACGCAGTATTTT	CSARDFSLGTDTQYF
.	many	TRBV7-6	TRBJ2-7	TGTGCCAGCAGCTTAGGACACAGCTCCTACGAGCAGTACTTC	CASSLGHSSYEQYF
.	many	TRBV4-1	TRBJ2-3	TGCGCCAGCAGCCAAGCGGGACCTCAGAATCCCACAGATACGCAGTATTTT	CASSQAGPQNPTDTQYF
.	few	TRBV19	TRBJ1-3	TGTGCCAGTACCACCTCGGTCCGCTCTGGAAACACCATATATTTT	CASTTSVRSGNTIYF
.	.	TRBV2	TRBJ2-1	TGTGCCAGCAGCTATATGGGTACACAGACTAGTTCGGGGAATGAGCAGTTCTTC	CASSYMGTQTSSGNEQFF
TRBD1	many	TRBV3-1	TRBJ1-1	TGTGCCAGCAGGAAAACGGACAGGGGGGGTACTGAAGCTTTCTTT	CASRKTDRGGTEAFF
.	.	TRBV27	TRBJ1-6	TGTGCCAGCAGAGGCTGGCAGTTTAATTCACCCCTCCACTTT	CASRGWQFNSPLHF
.	few	TRBV20-1	TRBJ1-6	TGCAGTGCTAGAGATCTACGACAGGATAATTCACCCCTCCACTTT	CSARDLRQDNSPLHF
.	few	TRBV6-5	TRBJ2-7	TGTGCCAGCAGTTACGGTAGGGGTGGGGACGAGCAGTACTTC	CASSYGRGGDEQYF
.	.	TRBV6-5	TRBJ1-1	TGTGCCAGCAGGTACCGTCGCGAGGAGAACACTGAAGCTTTCTTT	CASRYRREENTEAFF
TRBD2	many	TRBV2	TRBJ2-1	TGTGCCAGCCAGGGGCGGGAGGGCCGGTTCTTC	CASQGREGRFF
.	many	TRBV7-8	TRBJ1-1	TGTGCCAGCAGCTTAGCGTGGGGGGCCTGGGACACTGAAGCTTTCTTT	CASSLAWGAWDTEAFF
.	.	TRBV7-2	TRBJ1-3	TGTGCCAGCAGCTTAGGGGGACCGGGAAACACCATATATTTT	CASSLGGPGNTIYF
.	.	TRBV10-2	TRBJ2-4	TGCGCCAGCAGTGAGAACGCGGGGGCGACCAAAAACATTCAGTACTTC	CASSENAGATKNIQYF
.	.	TRBV6-9	TRBJ2-3	TGTGCCAGCACCCCCAGTGTGGCATCTAGGTGGGATACGCAGTATTTT	CASTPSVASRWDTQYF
.	.	TRBV20-1	TRBJ1-2	TGCAGTGCTAGAGATCGGGGGCGCGCCTATGGCTACACCTTC	CSARDRGRAYGYTF
TRBD1	few	TRBV4-1	TRBJ1-5	TGCGCCAGCAGCCACGGGACAGGGGGGAGCAATCAGCCCCAGCATTTT	CASSHGTGGSNQPQHF
.	many	TRBV2	TRBJ1-2	TGTGCCAGCAGCGAAAGGACAGTGGAAGGCTACACCTTC	CASSERTVEGYTF
.	few	TRBV27	TRBJ1-2	TGTGCCAGCAGTTTATCTGGCAATAACTATGGCTACACCTTC	CASSLSGNNYGYTF
TRBD1	many	TRBV14	TRBJ1-1	TGTGCCAGCAGCCACCGAACAGGGGGTTTAAAAGCTTTCTTT	CASSHRTGGLKAFF
.	many	TRBV7-2	TRBJ2-3	TGTGCCAGCAGCCTGGACCAGACCGTTCGGGATACGCAGTATTTT	CASSLDQTVRDTQYF
.	few	TRBV3-1	TRBJ1-2	TGTGCCAGCAGCCAAGGGGCCGATGGCTTCACCTTC	CASSQGADGFTF
TRBD2	few	TRBV2	TRBJ2-3	TGTGCCAGCAGTGATAGCGGGCTGGGGACAGATACGCAGTATTTT	CASSDSGLGTDTQYF
TRBD2	few	TRBV4-1	TRBJ2-1	TGCGCCAGCAGCCAAGTTGGGACTAGCGGGACTTACAATGAGCAGTTCTTC	CASSQVGTSGTYNEQFF
.	.	TRBV6-1	TRBJ2-1	TGTGCCAGTTTTTCGGGCCGGGGACGGTCCTACAATGAGCAGTTCTTC	CASFSGRGRSYNEQFF
.	many	TRBV2	TRBJ1-2	TGTGCCAGCAGTGGACAGACTAACTATGGCTACACCTTC	CASSGQTNYGYTF
.	.	TRBV27	TRBJ2-3	TGTGCCAGCAGTTTGGGAGTAGGTCGCACAGATACGCAGTATTTT	CASSLGVGRTDTQYF
.	few	TRBV19	TRBJ2-3	TGTGCCAGTACCCGGCGACACAGTAGCACAGATACGCAGTATTTT	CASTRRHSSTDTQYF
.	few	TRBV10-3	TRBJ1-1	TGTGCCATCAGTGTTGGAGATAGAATAGCTTTCTTT	CAISVGDRIAFF
.	few	TRBV15	TRBJ2-3	TGTGCCACCAGCAGAGAATTGGCTGGGGGGTGGGATACGCAGTATTTT	CATSRELAGGWDTQYF
.	.	TRBV20-1	TRBJ2-3	TGCAGTGCTGAAGAAGGCCAGTACACAGATACGCAGTATTTT	CSAEEGQYTDTQYF
.	many	TRBV14	TRBJ2-1	TGTGCCAGCAGCAGGACATGGTTGGGATACAATGAGCAGTTCTTC	CASSRTWLGYNEQFF
.	many	TRBV12-3/TRBV12-4	TRBJ2-7	TGTGCCAGCAGCTTGACAGCTTCGGAGCAGTACTTC	CASSLTASEQYF
.	.	TRBV11-3	TRBJ2-1	TGTGCCAGCAGCTTATTTGGAGGGGCTGAGCAGTTCTTC	CASSLFGGAEQFF
TRBD1	.	TRBV18	TRBJ1-6	TGTGCCAGCTCCTTCGGACAGGCCCGATCCGAGGTTTCTTTT	CASSFGQARSEVSF
.	many	TRBV4-2	TRBJ2-4	TGTGCCAGCAGCCTCGAGACTACCCTAGCCAAAAACATTCAGTACTTC	CASSLETTLAKNIQYF
.	many	TRBV11-2	TRBJ2-1	TGTGCCAGCAGCTTAGGAACCAGGGCCTATGAGCAGTTCTTC	CASSLGTRAYEQFF
TRBD2	many	TRBV11-3	TRBJ2-1	TGTGCCAGCAGCTTGTGGACTAGCGGGGAACACAATGAGCAGTTCTTC	CASSLWTSGEHNEQFF
TRBD2	few	TRBV27	TRBJ2-1	TGTGCCAGCAGTTTGCTAGCGGGGGGGCCGGGCAATGAGCAGTTCTTC	CASSLLAGGPGNEQFF
TRBD1	few	TRBV2	TRBJ1-6	TGTGCCAGCAGTGACAAGGGGGCGAGCTCCTATAATTCACCCCTCCACTTT	CASSDKGASSYNSPLHF
TRBD2	few	TRBV20-1	TRBJ2-1	TGCAGTGCTACAAGGTGGGGGGGGTACAATGAGCAGTTCTTC	CSATRWGGYNEQFF
.	.	TRBV6-6	TRBJ2-2	TGTGCCAGCAGTTACGTGCCCGGGGAGCTGTTTTTT	CASSYVPGELFF
.	few	TRBV5-1	TRBJ1-1	TGCGCCAGCAGCATAGACAGCATGAACACTGAAGCTTTCTTT	CASSIDSMNTEAFF
TRBD1	few	TRBV7-7	TRBJ2-5	TGTGCCAGCAGCTTAAGGACTCCGGGACAGAAAAGGCTTCAAGAGACCCAGTACTTC	CASSLRTPGQKRLQETQYF
.	.	TRBV5-1	TRBJ2-5	TGCGCCAGCAGCTCAACCGCCGTAGGGGGGGCTGGGGAGACCCAGTACTTC	CASSSTAVGGAGETQYF
TRBD1	few	TRBV29-1	TRBJ2-5	TGCAGCGTTGAAACAGGGGCAGAGACCCAGTACTTC	CSVETGAETQYF
TRBD1	.	TRBV10-2	TRBJ2-1	TGCGCCAGCAGCGGACAGGGCAGGGGTGAGCAGTTCTTC	CASSGQGRGEQFF